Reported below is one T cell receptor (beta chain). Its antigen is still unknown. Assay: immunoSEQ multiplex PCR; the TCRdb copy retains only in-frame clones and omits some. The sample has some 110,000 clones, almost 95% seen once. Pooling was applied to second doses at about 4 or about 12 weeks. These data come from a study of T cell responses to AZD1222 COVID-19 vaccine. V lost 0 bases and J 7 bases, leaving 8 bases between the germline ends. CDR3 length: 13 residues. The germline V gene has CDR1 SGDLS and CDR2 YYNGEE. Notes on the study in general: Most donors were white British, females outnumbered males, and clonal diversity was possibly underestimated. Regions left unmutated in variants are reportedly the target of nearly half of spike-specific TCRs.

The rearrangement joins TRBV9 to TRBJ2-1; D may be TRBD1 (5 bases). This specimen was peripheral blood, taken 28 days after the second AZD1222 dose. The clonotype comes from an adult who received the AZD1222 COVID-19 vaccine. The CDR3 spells CASSVVKGNEQFF. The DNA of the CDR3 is TGTGCCAGCAGCGTAGTTAAGGGGAATGAGCAGTTCTTC.